This TCR beta chain was recovered during a study of shared clonotypes between healthy human individuals. Produced via immunoSEQ multiplex PCR; TCRdb's table is partial and in-frame only. The repertoire holds around 2.1 million clones, with around 93% as singletons. A note on this clone: Its antigen is not known.

CD45RO negativity and positive selection for CCR7 defined naive CD8 cells, a population that excluded terminally differentiated effector memory CD45RA+ cells. Trimming removed 4 bases from V and 1 base from J, with 10 bases in between. CDR1 and CDR2 from the germline V gene are SEHNR and FQNEAQ (reference sequence). CDR3 length: 15 amino acids. Findings and limits, study-wide: Shared clonotypes across all four donors exceeded non-shared ones in generation probability.

The rearrangement uses TRBV7-9 and TRBJ2-2, with no clear D. The TCR sequence derives from a man between 18 and 35 years old in good health. Some clones in this sample may be carry-over from other donors' samples. The sample was naive CD8+ T cells from PBMCs. The DNA for the CDR3 is TGTGCCAGCAGCTCCGGACCGCAGAACACCGGGGAGCTGTTTTTT. Translation gives CASSSGPQNTGELFF.